These 31 T cell receptor beta chains were all obtained from the same sample, sequenced in a study of blood T cell repertoires in COVID-19. This table comes from immunoSEQ multiplex PCR, and its TCRdb copy is limited to in-frame clones, with some not included. The sample has fewer than 250,000 clones, 88% seen once. Source material: peripheral blood. These receptors all stem from a man in his 70s with acute or convalescent COVID-19.

The CDR3 nucleotides are TGTGCCAGCAGCCCCTCTGGGGCGACCTACGGTGGCTACACCTTC. Translating gives CASSPSGATYGGYTF. The J gene is TRBJ1-2, the V gene TRBV7-9, with a weak D call TRBD1 (5 bases). V lost 5 bases and J 7 bases, leaving 20 bases between the germline ends. The CDR3 extends over 15 amino acids. Germline V lookup: CDR1 SEHNR, CDR2 FQNEAQ (reference sequence).

V and J are TRBV18 and TRBJ1-4; D possibly corresponds to TRBD1 (6 bases). Germline lookup yields CDR1 KGHSH and CDR2 LQKENI. Trimming took 2 bases from V and 8 from J, leaving 15 bases between them. This CDR3 is 15 amino acids long. For the CDR3, the DNA is TGTGCCAGCTCACCATACCAGGGGAACGACGAAAAACTGTTTTTT. Translated: CASSPYQGNDEKLFF.

The V and J genes are TRBV9 and TRBJ2-7; possible D gene TRBD1, 5 bases. This CDR3 is built from 14 residues. Germline V gene data show CDR1 as SGDLS and CDR2 as YYNGEE. V gave up 4 bases and J gave up 0 bases, with 11 bases separating them. CDR3 loop: CASSRDSLSYEQYF. CDR3 nucleotide sequence: TGTGCCAGCAGCAGAGACAGTCTCTCCTACGAGCAGTACTTC.

The genes are TRBV7-2 and TRBJ2-1; possible D gene TRBD1, 7 bases. Looked up from germline, CDR1 is SGHTA and CDR2 is FQGNSA. The CDR3 is made up of 16 amino acids. V was clipped by 4 bases and J by 5 bases, with 18 bases between them. The CDR3 loop is CASSSRGRGNHNEQFF. CDR3 nucleotides: TGTGCCAGCAGCTCTAGGGGGCGCGGGAACCACAATGAGCAGTTCTTC.

This rearrangement joins TRBV19 to TRBJ2-3; TRBD2 agrees at 10 bases. Looked up from germline, CDR1 is LNHDA and CDR2 is SQIVND (reference sequence). V trimming: 4 bases; J trimming: 2 bases; junction bases outside the gene matches: 3. This CDR3 is 15 amino acids long. This chain's CDR3 is CASSRGTSATDTQYF. The DNA for the CDR3 is TGTGCCAGTAGTAGGGGGACTAGCGCCACAGATACGCAGTATTTT.

The CDR3 sequence is CASRAGSSGEQFF. CDR3 nucleotides: TGTGCCAGCAGGGCGGGGTCCTCGGGTGAGCAGTTCTTC. The V and J genes are TRBV7-8 and TRBJ2-1; TRBD2 is a possible D gene (6 bases). Germline assignment: CDR1 SGHVS and CDR2 FQNEAQ. Trimming removed 6 bases from V and 9 bases from J, with 15 bases in between. This CDR3 has 13 amino acids.

The rearrangement uses TRBV6-5 and TRBJ1-5; D unresolved. V lost 8 bases to trimming and J lost 2 bases, with 13 bases between them. Germline V gives CDR1 MNHEY, CDR2 SVGAGI. The length of the CDR3 is 14 residues. The CDR3 nucleotides read TGTGCCAGCCTAAGAGGAAGTGGCAATCAGCCCCAGCATTTT. It translates to CASLRGSGNQPQHF.

V gene TRBV11-2 combines with J gene TRBJ1-6, with unresolved D. The CDR3 consists of 15 residues. Germline CDR1 reads SGHAT; CDR2 reads FQNNGV. V lost 1 base and J 9 bases, leaving 13 bases between the germline ends. This CDR3 is CASSLGAGLASPLHF. Here the CDR3 DNA reads TGTGCCAGCAGCTTAGGAGCGGGCCTCGCTTCACCCCTCCACTTT.

This chain joins TRBV10-3 and TRBJ2-2; 7 bases are shared with TRBD1. The CDR3 is 15 amino acids. The trim removed 2 bases at V and 4 bases at J, leaving 4 bases unmatched. From germline, CDR1 is ENHRY and CDR2 SYGVKD. The CDR3 region has the DNA TGTGCCATCAGTGAGGAAGGGGGCGGCACCGGGGAGCTGTTTTTT. Residues: CAISEEGGGTGELFF.

The V and J genes are TRBV4-2 and TRBJ2-7; 8 bases align to TRBD1. The CDR3 totals 14 residues. The junction had 10 bases not matched to a gene; V was cut back by 5 bases and J by 7 bases. CDR1 is LGHNA, CDR2 YNFKEQ, per germline. CDR3 sequence reads: CASSTRTGSWEQYF. In DNA, the CDR3 is TGTGCCAGCAGCACCCGGACAGGGTCTTGGGAGCAGTACTTC.

This sequence joins TRBV6-5 and TRBJ2-7; the match to TRBD1 covers 8 bases. Per germline, CDR1 MNHEY and CDR2 SVGAGI. This CDR3 is 14 amino acids long. V shed 8 bases, J shed 3 bases, and the junction held 9 bases outside the gene matches. As DNA, the CDR3 is TGTGCCAGCGACTCCCGGGACAGGTACTACGAGCAGTACTTC. Protein product: CASDSRDRYYEQYF.

Comment on this clone: The same CDR3 can be traced to other DNA sequences in this sample. The chain carries TRBV15 and TRBJ1-2; no reliable D call. The CDR3 has 15 residues. Looked up from germline, CDR1 is LNHNV and CDR2 is YYDKDF (reference sequence). The V end was cut by 0 bases, the J end by 6 bases, with 14 bases between. CDR3 nucleotides: TGTGCCACCAGCAGAGATCTTGGGAGACATGATGGCTACACCTTC. Its translation is CATSRDLGRHDGYTF.

V gene TRBV3-1 (or the pseudogene TRBV3-2) combines with J gene TRBJ1-1, with D possibly matching TRBD1 (5 bases). The germline V gene encodes CDR1 LGHDT and CDR2 YNNKEL (reference sequence). V was clipped by 1 base and J by 1 base, with 16 bases between them. The CDR3 has 17 residues. The CDR3 DNA sequence: TGTGCCAGCAGCCAAGTTCAGGGTACTGGCAGGAACACTGAAGCTTTCTTT. It codes for CASSQVQGTGRNTEAFF.

The chain employs TRBV5-6 and TRBJ2-3; 9 nucleotides line up with TRBD2. The J segment lost 1 base and the V segment lost 0 bases, leaving 0 bases of the junction unmatched. The CDR3 has 15 residues. CDR1 is SGHDT and CDR2 is YYEEEE in the germline V gene. The CDR3 nucleotides read TGTGCCAGCAGCTTGGTAGCGGGGGGCACAGATACGCAGTATTTT. The encoded protein is CASSLVAGGTDTQYF.

The CDR3 coding sequence is TGCGCCAGCAGCCCGGGGGTGGCTGGAAACACCATATATTTT. Residues: CASSPGVAGNTIYF. The rearrangement uses TRBV5-1 and TRBJ1-3, with D tentatively TRBD1 (5 bases). From germline, CDR1 is SGHRS and CDR2 YFSETQ. This CDR3 is built from 14 residues. V was pared by 4 bases and J by 2 bases, with 10 bases between.

The chain combines TRBV2 with TRBJ2-2; 8 bases match TRBD2. V was pared by 5 bases and J by 4 bases, with 6 bases of the junction left unmatched. Per the germline V gene, CDR1 is SNHLY and CDR2 is FYNNEI. This CDR3 is built from 15 residues. CDR3 loop: CASSILAGGTGELFF. The CDR3 DNA reads as TGTGCCAGCAGTATCCTAGCGGGTGGCACCGGGGAGCTGTTTTTT. The full variable domain, its missing parts supplied by reference TRBV2 and TRBJ2-2, is EPEVTQTPSHQVTQMGQEVILRCVPISNHLYFYWYRQILGQKVEFLVSFYNNEISEKSEIFDDQFSVERPDGSNFTLKIRSTKLEDSAMYFCASSILAGGTGELFFGEGSRLTVL.

V is TRBV5-6 and J is TRBJ2-7; D gene unclear. V lost 4 bases and J lost 3, with 5 bases in between. Per germline, CDR1 SGHDT and CDR2 YYEEEE. The CDR3 length is 11 residues. Here the CDR3 DNA reads TGTGCCAGCAGCCGTAACTACGAGCAGTACTTC. Protein sequence: CASSRNYEQYF.

V usage is TRBV6-5 and J usage is TRBJ1-5; D may be TRBD1 (6 bases). Germline lookup yields CDR1 MNHEY and CDR2 SVGAGI. CDR3 length: 12 residues. The ends were cut back, 6 bases at V and 13 bases at J, with 16 bases in the middle. The CDR3 sequence is CASSLTETGQHF. CDR3 nucleotides: TGTGCCAGCAGCCTGACAGAGACAGGTCAGCATTTT.

The genes are TRBV7-3 and TRBJ1-2; 12 bases map to TRBD1. The CDR3 runs to 14 residues. Germline CDR1 SGHTA, CDR2 FQGTGA. V shed 3 bases, J shed 7 bases, and the junction held 3 bases outside the gene matches. DNA of the CDR3: TGTGCCAGCAGCTTGGGACAGGGGGCAGGTGGCTACACCTTC. Its translation is CASSLGQGAGGYTF.

The V gene is TRBV4-3, the J gene TRBJ2-7, with 13 nucleotides matching TRBD2. The CDR3 has 20 amino acids. J gave up 0 bases and V 1 base, and 12 bases lay outside the gene matches. CDR1 is LGHNA and CDR2 is YSLEER in the germline V gene. CDR3 in amino acids: CASSQAPGTSGAVSSYEQYF. As DNA, the CDR3 is TGCGCCAGCAGCCAAGCCCCCGGGACTAGCGGGGCCGTAAGCTCCTACGAGCAGTACTTC.

The chain employs TRBV6-2 or TRBV6-3 and TRBJ1-2; D is undetermined. Per germline, CDR1 MNHEY and CDR2 SVGEGT. The CDR3 extends over 15 amino acids. V dropped 3 bases and J dropped 4 bases, with 15 bases sitting between them. In DNA, the CDR3 is TGTGCCAGCAGTTATTCCGGCTCCGGCGGCTATGGCTACACCTTC. Its protein is CASSYSGSGGYGYTF.

The V call is TRBV24-1, the J call TRBJ2-3; TRBD2 matches 9 bases. V gave up 1 base and J gave up 0 bases; unmatched junction bases: 7. The CDR3 loop spans 18 amino acids. Germline-derived CDR1 and CDR2 are KGHDR and SFDVKD. The DNA for the CDR3 is TGTGCCACCAGTGATTTCCCTACTAGCGGGCTCAGCACAGATACGCAGTATTTT. Translating gives CATSDFPTSGLSTDTQYF.

The chain couples TRBV7-2 to TRBJ1-1; 8 bases are a match to TRBD1. The CDR3 length is 17 residues. J gave up 1 base and V 3 bases, and 10 bases lay outside the gene matches. CDR1 is SGHTA and CDR2 is FQGNSA in the germline V gene. The chain's CDR3 is CASSLPRDRLSNTEAFF. Here the CDR3 DNA reads TGTGCCAGCAGCTTGCCAAGGGACAGGCTGTCGAACACTGAAGCTTTCTTT.

The V gene is TRBV30, the J gene TRBJ1-1; D call uncertain. V dropped 2 bases and J dropped 4 bases, with 11 bases sitting between them. Germline-derived CDR1 and CDR2 are GTSNPN and SVGIG (reference sequence). The CDR3 extends over 13 amino acids. This CDR3 reads CAWSLQRGTEAFF. The CDR3, as DNA: TGTGCCTGGAGTTTGCAGCGAGGCACTGAAGCTTTCTTT.

DNA of the CDR3: TGTGCCAGCAGCTTAAACAGGGGCGACGAGACCCAGTACTTC. As protein: CASSLNRGDETQYF. This chain joins TRBV5-6 and TRBJ2-5, with TRBD1 identical over 7 bases. The CDR3 is 14 amino acids. Germline CDR1 reads SGHDT; CDR2 reads YYEEEE. V dropped 2 bases and J dropped 5; count of bases not matched to a gene: 6.

CDR3 DNA sequence: TGTGCCAGTAGTCCCACAGATACCTATGGCTACACCTTC. Encoded protein: CASSPTDTYGYTF. J is TRBJ1-2 and V is TRBV19; D gene ambiguous. V lost 5 bases, J lost 4 bases, and 11 bases lay in between. The germline gives CDR1 LNHDA, CDR2 SQIVND (reference sequence). The CDR3 spans 13 residues.

V gene TRBV14 combines with J gene TRBJ2-1, with 9 nucleotides matching TRBD1. CDR3 length: 15 residues. CDR1 is SGHDN, CDR2 FVKESK, per germline. Trimming at V came to 4 bases and at J to 2 bases, leaving 3 bases not matched to a gene. This CDR3 is CASSRNRGPYNEQFF. The CDR3 coding sequence is TGTGCCAGCAGCCGTAACAGGGGGCCCTACAATGAGCAGTTCTTC.

The rearrangement joins TRBV5-1 to TRBJ1-1, with 7 bases matching TRBD1. Germline CDR1 is SGHRS and CDR2 is YFSETQ. There are 14 residues in the CDR3. The V and J ends lost 0 bases and 5 bases, in that order; junction bases with no gene match: 4. The CDR3 coding sequence is TGCGCCAGCAGCTTGGGACAGGGAAGAACTGAAGCTTTCTTT. Protein: CASSLGQGRTEAFF.

The chain carries TRBV7-9 and TRBJ2-7; 9 positions agree with TRBD2. The ends lost 4 bases at V and 5 bases at J; junction bases unmatched: 9. Germline-derived CDR1 and CDR2 are SEHNR and FQNEAQ (reference sequence). There are 15 residues in the CDR3. This CDR3 is CASSSIAGEEDEQYF. CDR3 nucleotide sequence: TGTGCCAGCAGCTCCATAGCGGGAGAAGAGGACGAGCAGTACTTC.

The chain is built from TRBV7-3 and TRBJ2-3, with 12 bases that match TRBD2. The trim removed 2 bases at V and 9 bases at J, leaving 6 bases unmatched. The CDR3 length is 15 residues. The V gene's germline CDR1 is SGHTA and CDR2 FQGTGA. In DNA, the CDR3 is TGTGCCAGCAGCTTATCGACTAGCGGGAGTCACACGCAGTATTTT. Translated, it gives CASSLSTSGSHTQYF.

The V call is TRBV7-9, the J call TRBJ2-7; 7 positions agree with TRBD1. The junction had 2 bases not matched to a gene; V was cut back by 1 base and J by 2 bases. Per germline, CDR1 SEHNR and CDR2 FQNEAQ (reference sequence). CDR3 length equals 14 residues. In nucleotides, the CDR3 is TGTGCCAGCAGCTTAGGTGGGACAGCCTACGAGCAGTACTTC. The encoded protein is CASSLGGTAYEQYF.